This TCR beta chain was captured by sequencing in a study of T cell changes during pregnancy in multiple sclerosis. Libraries were prepared by immunoSEQ multiplex PCR; TCRdb keeps only in-frame clonotypes and omits some of them. The data contain about 100,000 clones, 90% to 95% of them singletons. The V and J ends lost 2 bases and 4 bases, in that order; junction bases with no gene match: 6. Germline CDR1 is MGHDK and CDR2 is SYGVNS. The CDR3 consists of 15 residues. The starting material was peripheral blood, obtained before pregnancy. The V and J genes are TRBV25-1 and TRBJ1-2; 8 nucleotides match TRBD1. This receptor was obtained from a female donor with multiple sclerosis, enrolled in a pregnancy study. CDR3 nucleotides: TGTGCCAGCAGTGAAGAGACAGGGGCCTTCTATGGCTACACCTTC. The encoded protein is CASSEETGAFYGYTF.